This T cell receptor beta chain is drawn from a study of T and B cells in COVID-19 patients. Study-wide background: Comorbidities linked to unfavorable COVID-19 outcome were present in about 90% of the roughly 20 active-infection patients.

This CDR3 is 11 amino acids long. V lost 3 bases and J 7 bases, leaving 4 bases between the germline ends. Each TRB amplification used about 220-500 ng of genomic DNA from blood. Multiplex PCR with BIOMED2 TRB-A/B primer pools amplified TRB rearrangements. Each CDR3 protein gets one entry after TCRdb re-called the multiplex PCR reads with MiXCR. The sample lists several thousand distinct CDR3 sequences, around 31% occurring once. This clonotype was seen more than once but under ten times. What it recognizes is unknown. Study-level findings and limits: Of about 2,500 TCR clusters found only in the recovered cohort, approximately 34 had low generation probability. At recovery TRB diversity and richness exceeded healthy donors, after highly clonal active COVID-19 repertoires.

Sequencing was done on a sample of blood. This sequence joins TRBV12-3 or TRBV12-4 and TRBJ2-1, with D unresolved. The source is a human donor with active COVID-19. The CDR3 spells CASSLGNEQFF. The CDR3, as DNA: TGTGCCAGCAGTTTGGGAAATGAGCAGTTCTTC.